The present T cell receptor (beta chain) was sequenced within a study of blood T cell repertoires in COVID-19. TCRdb's copy holds only in-frame clones and misses some; the assay was immunoSEQ multiplex PCR. The data show about 290,000 clones, approximately 90% seen once. The germline V gene has CDR1 MNHEY and CDR2 SMNVEV (reference sequence). This CDR3 comprises 14 residues. Germline trimming cut 4 bases from V and 7 bases from J; bases unmatched to any gene: 4. The chain couples TRBV27 to TRBJ2-1; 10 bases are a match to TRBD1. The receptor comes from a man aged 35 to 55 with acute or convalescent COVID-19. The source material was peripheral blood. The CDR3 here is CASSSRTGGNEQFF. For the CDR3, the DNA is TGTGCCAGCAGTTCTAGGACAGGGGGGAATGAGCAGTTCTTC.